These T cell receptor beta chains were read from a single sample in a study of OX40 agonist ivuxolimab in advanced cancers. Repertoires were generated with immunoSEQ multiplex PCR, while TCRdb's copy carries only in-frame clones and drops some. The sample yields about 68,000 clones, over 75% seen once. This material consisted of CD4+ or CD8+ T cells sorted from blood, taken in a trial of the OX40 agonist ivuxolimab. The receptor source for this set is an adult with an advanced solid tumor such as melanoma, head and neck, liver or kidney cancer. CDR3s include the opening cysteine and the closing phenylalanine or tryptophan. The D gene is left open where the match is weak. The size of a clone is reported for some rows only, either as once, few or many, or as a class for expanded clones.

TRBV5-1	TRBJ2-7	TRBD2	once	CASSSNPGLAGGFSYEQYF	TGCGCCAGCAGCTCAAATCCGGGACTAGCGGGAGGTTTCTCCTACGAGCAGTACTTC
TRBV5-8	TRBJ1-1	TRBD1	.	CASSRDRGHTEAFF	TGTGCCAGCAGCCGAGACAGGGGTCACACTGAAGCTTTCTTT
TRBV18	TRBJ2-7	TRBD1	.	CASSPRDRAYEQYF	TGTGCCAGCTCACCACGGGACAGAGCCTACGAGCAGTACTTC
TRBV25-1	TRBJ2-7	.	.	CASSDSRTDAYEQYF	TGTGCCAGCAGTGATTCCCGGACGGACGCCTACGAGCAGTACTTC
TRBV7-9	TRBJ2-2	.	.	CASSQLGANTGELFF	TGTGCCAGCAGCCAGCTCGGGGCGAACACCGGGGAGCTGTTTTTT
TRBV5-4	TRBJ1-1	.	.	CASSFPGGRNTEAFF	TGTGCCAGCAGTTTTCCGGGAGGCCGGAACACTGAAGCTTTCTTT
TRBV2	TRBJ1-2	.	few	CASSPQSYGYTF	TGTGCCAGCAGTCCACAGTCTTATGGCTACACCTTC
TRBV14	TRBJ2-1	.	.	CASSPKQGFNRYNEQFF	TGTGCCAGCAGCCCAAAACAGGGTTTTAACCGCTACAATGAGCAGTTCTTC
TRBV6-5	TRBJ2-1	.	.	CASSYYQRSNEQFF	TGTGCCAGCAGTTACTATCAGAGGAGCAATGAGCAGTTCTTC
TRBV29-1	TRBJ1-2	.	.	CSVEEWGTGYGYTF	TGCAGCGTTGAAGAATGGGGTACTGGCTATGGCTACACCTTC
TRBV4-1	TRBJ1-5	TRBD1	.	CASSQGTGTGGNQPQHF	TGCGCCAGCAGCCAAGGAACCGGGACAGGGGGCAATCAGCCCCAGCATTTT
TRBV27	TRBJ2-7	.	.	CASSLTSNLYEQYF	TGTGCCAGCAGTTTGACCTCGAACCTCTACGAGCAGTACTTC
TRBV18	TRBJ2-5	.	once	CASSPSTGPQETQYF	TGTGCCAGCTCACCTTCGACCGGGCCCCAAGAGACCCAGTACTTC
TRBV19	TRBJ2-7	.	.	CATRRGYEQYF	TGTGCCACCCGGCGGGGCTACGAGCAGTACTTC
TRBV4-2	TRBJ2-7	.	.	CASSLPFRARRVEQYF	TGTGCCAGCAGCCTCCCGTTCAGGGCCAGGCGGGTCGAGCAGTACTTC
TRBV7-9	TRBJ2-7	TRBD2	.	CASSLNSAGGVSAYEQYF	TGTGCCAGCAGCTTAAACTCTGCGGGAGGGGTTTCGGCCTACGAGCAGTACTTC
TRBV7-9	TRBJ2-3	.	.	CASSLAPRGATDTQYF	TGTGCCAGCAGCTTAGCCCCCAGGGGCGCGACAGATACGCAGTATTTT
TRBV19	TRBJ1-1	.	few	CASSIAAVNTEAFF	TGTGCCAGTAGTATAGCCGCAGTGAACACTGAAGCTTTCTTT
TRBV7-8	TRBJ2-1	TRBD2	.	CASSLGGGRASGEQFF	TGTGCCAGCAGCTTAGGCGGCGGGAGGGCCTCGGGTGAGCAGTTCTTC
TRBV7-2	TRBJ2-5	TRBD1	.	CASSAGQGAKTQYF	TGTGCCAGCAGCGCAGGACAGGGGGCGAAGACCCAGTACTTC
TRBV10-3	TRBJ2-1	.	.	CAISAGYNEQFF	TGTGCCATCAGCGCGGGTTATAATGAGCAGTTCTTC
TRBV5-1	TRBJ2-3	.	.	CASRLHPGTDTQYF	TGCGCCAGCAGACTCCACCCTGGCACAGATACGCAGTATTTT
TRBV2	TRBJ2-3	.	.	CASSGELAADTQYF	TGTGCCAGCAGTGGCGAACTAGCTGCAGATACGCAGTATTTT
TRBV11-1	TRBJ2-7	TRBD2	.	CASSSPDSGVSYEQYF	TGTGCCAGCAGCTCCCCAGACAGCGGGGTCTCCTACGAGCAGTACTTC
TRBV28	TRBJ1-1	.	.	CASRQTGKKAGTEAFF	TGTGCCAGCAGACAGACCGGGAAAAAGGCCGGAACTGAAGCTTTCTTT
TRBV6-5	TRBJ1-1	.	once	CASSYSPQGSTEAFF	TGTGCCAGCAGTTACTCACCCCAGGGAAGCACTGAAGCTTTCTTT
TRBV28	TRBJ2-7	TRBD2	once	CASSLPRQDAGGQYF	TGTGCCAGCAGTTTACCTCGTCAGGACGCGGGGGGGCAGTACTTC
TRBV9	TRBJ2-7	TRBD1	.	CASSAQGTGGSYEQYF	TGTGCCAGCAGCGCTCAGGGGACAGGGGGTTCCTACGAGCAGTACTTC
TRBV6-4	TRBJ2-3	.	.	CASSDSGSTDTQYF	TGTGCCAGCAGTGACTCGGGCAGCACAGATACGCAGTATTTT
TRBV5-6	TRBJ1-2	.	.	CASSLGMDLGYTF	TGTGCCAGCAGCTTGGGCATGGATTTGGGCTACACCTTC
TRBV5-1	TRBJ2-5	.	.	CASSLVSIQETQYF	TGCGCCAGCAGCTTGGTTTCCATTCAGGAGACCCAGTACTTC
TRBV4-3	TRBJ2-7	.	.	CASSQTVGYEQYF	TGCGCCAGCAGCCAGACGGTTGGCTACGAGCAGTACTTC
TRBV11-3	TRBJ2-1	.	.	CASSFARDEQFF	TGTGCCAGCAGCTTTGCTCGGGATGAGCAGTTCTTC
TRBV28	TRBJ2-5	.	.	CASSFSRGGLGRETQYF	TGTGCCAGCAGTTTCTCGAGAGGGGGGCTGGGTAGAGAGACCCAGTACTTC
TRBV5-1	TRBJ1-1	.	.	CASSTQTGTDTEAFF	TGCGCCAGCAGCACCCAGACGGGAACGGACACTGAAGCTTTCTTT
TRBV5-1	TRBJ2-3	.	.	CASSLVLRSLSTDTQYF	TGCGCCAGCAGCTTGGTCCTCCGGAGTCTAAGCACAGATACGCAGTATTTT
TRBV4-1	TRBJ1-1	.	.	CASSQVLNTEAFF	TGCGCCAGCAGCCAAGTGTTGAACACTGAAGCTTTCTTT
TRBV5-1	TRBJ2-3	TRBD2	.	CASSLDGRESDTQYF	TGCGCCAGCAGCTTGGACGGGAGGGAGTCAGATACGCAGTATTTT